The entry that follows covers one T cell receptor (beta chain) sequence. Its antigen is still unknown. No qualities accompany the bases; no much larger clone lies one base away. The sample is drawn from a study of CD8 T cells in ankylosing spondylitis (dated by TCRdb to the late 2010s). Concerning the study at large: The study profiled T cell receptor beta repertoires in healthy donors and ankylosing spondylitis patients to find disease-linked TCR variants. The full study cohort was made up of over 20 ankylosing spondylitis patients and roughly 98 healthy donors. Peripheral blood samples were taken, and synovial fluid was additionally collected from ankylosing spondylitis patients.

From the germline V gene (reference sequence), CDR1 is DFQATT and CDR2 is SNEGSKA. From cysteine to phenylalanine, the CDR3 is 14 amino acids long. Only the CDR3 DNA is retained, 42 bases long and in frame from the first base. Between the V and J ends, shortened by 3 bases and 3 bases respectively, the junction contains 12 bases. Results the study describes overall, beyond this receptor: A CD8+ phenotype was shown by the disease-linked clones, which were found at relatively low frequencies in peripheral blood. The disease-linked clones were reported as significantly enriched in matched synovial fluid samples from ankylosing spondylitis patients. Some motif variants were previously reported in synovial fluid and blood of reactive arthritis patients, suggesting common disease-initiation mechanisms. Blood from ankylosing spondylitis patients appeared to be characterized by a TCR beta motif made up of 8 or 9 highly homologous amino acid variants.

For sequencing, an Illumina HiSeq 2500 was employed. Quantitative 5'-RACE with molecular barcodes was the method used to prepare the TCR beta libraries. Processing in the source paper ran as follows. Disease-linked TCR variants were identified with a new computational method built on a probabilistic model of VDJ rearrangement. TCRdb ran its own pipeline on the public reads, namely fastp trimming at Q25 and MiXCR clone calling, and kept in-frame beta chains. Each CDR3 protein gets just one entry, which takes the most common genes and DNA from the rows behind it. Clone size and V and J calls follow TCRdb, not the original study. The sample contains hundreds of thousands of distinct CDR3 sequences, approximately 20% of them found a single time. The top ten constitute about two fifths of the sample.

The sequence was obtained from a male donor with ankylosing spondylitis. Sequenced sample: blood, either unsorted or a sorted T cell fraction (not recorded which). Recombination linked TRBV20-1 to TRBJ1-3; TRBD1 is a possible D gene, resting on 5 matching bases. CDR3 region: CSASDGARGNTIYF. In nucleotide form, the sequence is TGCAGTGCTAGCGACGGGGCGCGTGGAAACACCATATATTTT.